This TCR beta chain was found in a study of beta chain features in type 1 diabetes. Study observations and caveats: At VDJ recombination sites, type 1 diabetes patients had fewer insertions and more deleted nucleotides. All four CD4+ subsets of Type 1 diabetes patients contained TCRB CDR3s that were moderately but significantly shorter. The question left open here concerned HLA type influencing TCRB rearrangement. PCR might favor shorter templates, but any such skew would affect patients and controls equally.

Of the isolated RNA, all was reverse transcribed, and so the sequenced material was expressed TCRB transcripts. The assay was immunoSEQ multiplex PCR, and TCRdb's table has in-frame clones only and misses some. This table has around 280,000 clones, approximately 15% appearing once. The CDR3 is 13 amino acids. The germline gives CDR1 SGHNT, CDR2 YYREEE (reference sequence). With 4 bases removed from V and 8 bases from J, the gap between germline ends came to 13 bases. This clone came up a few times. No antigen is known for it. The receptor was derived from a man aged 18 to 30 with type 1 diabetes. The chain uses TRBV5-4 and TRBJ2-1; the D gene is possibly TRBD1 (5 bases). The sample comprised naive CD4+ T cells from blood. CDR3 nucleotides: TGTGCCAGCAGCCTACGCAGGGATTATGAGCAGTTCTTC. It specifies CASSLRRDYEQFF. Full variable domain (outside the CDR3, taken from reference TRBV5-4 and TRBJ2-1): ETGVTQSPTHLIKTRGQQVTLRCSSQSGHNTVSWYQQALGQGPQFIFQYYREEENGRGNFPPRFSGLQFPNYSSELNVNALELDDSALYLCASSLRRDYEQFFGPGTRLTVL.